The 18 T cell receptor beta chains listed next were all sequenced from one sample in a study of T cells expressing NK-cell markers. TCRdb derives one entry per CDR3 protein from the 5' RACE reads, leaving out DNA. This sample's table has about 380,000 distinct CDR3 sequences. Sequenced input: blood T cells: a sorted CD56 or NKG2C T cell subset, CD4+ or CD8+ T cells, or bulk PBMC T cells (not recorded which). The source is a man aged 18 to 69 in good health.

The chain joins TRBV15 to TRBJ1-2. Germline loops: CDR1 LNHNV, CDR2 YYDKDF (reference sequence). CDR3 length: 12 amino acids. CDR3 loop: CATSRAGGARTF.

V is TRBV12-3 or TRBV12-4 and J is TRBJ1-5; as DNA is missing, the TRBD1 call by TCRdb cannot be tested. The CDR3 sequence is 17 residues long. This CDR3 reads CASSPRQGGYSNQPQHF.

Here the CDR3 reads CASRGTSGLNTGELFF. This chain uses TRBV12-3 or TRBV12-4 with TRBJ2-2; TCRdb reports TRBD2, a call that lacks DNA to check it against. The CDR3 has 16 residues.

The CDR3 here is CASSLYQGQGALGYTF. The V and J genes are TRBV5-1 and TRBJ1-2; TCRdb lists TRBD1, though no DNA is available to test this call. The germline V gene encodes CDR1 SGHRS and CDR2 YFSETQ. The CDR3 has 16 amino acids.

Here the CDR3 reads CASKRTGHEQYF. V usage is TRBV2 and J usage is TRBJ2-7; the TCRdb D gene call, TRBD2, has no DNA to confirm it. The CDR3 contains 12 residues. Germline loops: CDR1 SNHLY, CDR2 FYNNEI. The whole variable domain, remainder taken from reference TRBV2 and TRBJ2-7, is EPEVTQTPSHQVTQMGQEVILRCVPISNHLYFYWYRQILGQKVEFLVSFYNNEISEKSEIFDDQFSVERPDGSNFTLKIRSTKLEDSAMYFCASKRTGHEQYFGPGTRLTVT.

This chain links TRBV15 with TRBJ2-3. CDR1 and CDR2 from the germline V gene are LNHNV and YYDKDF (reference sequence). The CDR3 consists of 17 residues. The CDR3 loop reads CATSRPLLAGGTDTQYF.

The CDR3 is CASSPKTGGWNNSPLHF. V gene TRBV5-1 combines with J gene TRBJ1-6; TCRdb's assignment of TRBD1 cannot be checked, as there is no DNA. Germline V gives CDR1 SGHRS, CDR2 YFSETQ. CDR3 size: 17 residues.

The CDR3 reads CASSQGVGTSGGLQETQYF. The chain has TRBV4-2 and TRBJ2-5; the D call from TCRdb, TRBD2, cannot be confirmed without DNA. CDR1 and CDR2 from the germline V gene are LGHNA and YNFKEQ. CDR3 size: 19 residues.

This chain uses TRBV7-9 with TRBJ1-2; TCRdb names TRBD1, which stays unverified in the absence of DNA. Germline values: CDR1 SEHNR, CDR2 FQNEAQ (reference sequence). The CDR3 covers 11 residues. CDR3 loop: CASSPGYGYTF.

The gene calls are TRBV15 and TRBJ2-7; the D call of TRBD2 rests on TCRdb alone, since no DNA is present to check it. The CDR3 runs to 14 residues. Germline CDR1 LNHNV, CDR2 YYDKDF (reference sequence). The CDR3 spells CATRGLAGAYEQYF.

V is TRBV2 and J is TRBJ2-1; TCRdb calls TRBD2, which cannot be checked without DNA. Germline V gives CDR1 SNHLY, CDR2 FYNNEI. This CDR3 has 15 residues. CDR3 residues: CASSGASGGAGEQFF.

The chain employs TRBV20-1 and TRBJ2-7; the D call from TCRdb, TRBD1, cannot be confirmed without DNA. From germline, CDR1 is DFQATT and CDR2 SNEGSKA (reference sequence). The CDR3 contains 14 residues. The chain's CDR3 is CSALDRVRSYEQYF.

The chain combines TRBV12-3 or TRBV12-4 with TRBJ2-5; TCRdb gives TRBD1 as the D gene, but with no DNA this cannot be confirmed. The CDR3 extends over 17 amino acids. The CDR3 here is CASSLGPGTGSGETQYF.

The CDR3 region is CSATGTGVGVGGYTF. The chain has TRBV20-1 and TRBJ1-2; checking the TCRdb D call of TRBD1 is not possible without DNA. Germline V gene data show CDR1 as DFQATT and CDR2 as SNEGSKA (reference sequence). The CDR3 spans 15 residues.

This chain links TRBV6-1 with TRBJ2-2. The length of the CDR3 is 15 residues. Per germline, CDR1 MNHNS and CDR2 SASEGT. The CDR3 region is CASIIRTTNTGELFF.

CDR3 amino acids: CASSLRTVNTGELFF. This sequence joins TRBV11-2 and TRBJ2-2; TCRdb's D call, TRBD1, is unchecked because there is no DNA. The CDR3 extends over 15 amino acids. Germline lookup yields CDR1 SGHAT and CDR2 FQNNGV.

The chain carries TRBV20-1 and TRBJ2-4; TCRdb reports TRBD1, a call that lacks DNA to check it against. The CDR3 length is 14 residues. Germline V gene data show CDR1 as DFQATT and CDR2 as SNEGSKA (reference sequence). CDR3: CSARGQVAKNIQYF.

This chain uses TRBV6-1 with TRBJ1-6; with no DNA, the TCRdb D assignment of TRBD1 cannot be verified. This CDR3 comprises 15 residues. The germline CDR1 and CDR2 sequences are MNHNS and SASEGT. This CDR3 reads CASRGQGAYNSPLHF.